This entry is about one T cell receptor beta chain. The data stem from a study of shared clonotypes between healthy human individuals. This table comes from immunoSEQ multiplex PCR, and its TCRdb copy is limited to in-frame clones, with some not included. Of about a million clones in the sample, roughly 80% were seen once. The sequence derives from a man younger than 35 in good health. Some clones in this sample may be carry-over from other donors' samples. Sequences were obtained from memory CD4+ T cells from PBMCs. Stated subset: CD45RA-negative fraction.

In nucleotides, the CDR3 is TGTGCCAGCAGCGTAGTCACGGGGAACACTGAAGCTTTCTTT. It yields the protein CASSVVTGNTEAFF. This sequence joins TRBV9 and TRBJ1-1; no definite D call. The V gene's germline CDR1 is SGDLS and CDR2 YYNGEE. V was cut by 0 bases and J by 1 base, with 7 bases left in between. There are 14 residues in the CDR3.